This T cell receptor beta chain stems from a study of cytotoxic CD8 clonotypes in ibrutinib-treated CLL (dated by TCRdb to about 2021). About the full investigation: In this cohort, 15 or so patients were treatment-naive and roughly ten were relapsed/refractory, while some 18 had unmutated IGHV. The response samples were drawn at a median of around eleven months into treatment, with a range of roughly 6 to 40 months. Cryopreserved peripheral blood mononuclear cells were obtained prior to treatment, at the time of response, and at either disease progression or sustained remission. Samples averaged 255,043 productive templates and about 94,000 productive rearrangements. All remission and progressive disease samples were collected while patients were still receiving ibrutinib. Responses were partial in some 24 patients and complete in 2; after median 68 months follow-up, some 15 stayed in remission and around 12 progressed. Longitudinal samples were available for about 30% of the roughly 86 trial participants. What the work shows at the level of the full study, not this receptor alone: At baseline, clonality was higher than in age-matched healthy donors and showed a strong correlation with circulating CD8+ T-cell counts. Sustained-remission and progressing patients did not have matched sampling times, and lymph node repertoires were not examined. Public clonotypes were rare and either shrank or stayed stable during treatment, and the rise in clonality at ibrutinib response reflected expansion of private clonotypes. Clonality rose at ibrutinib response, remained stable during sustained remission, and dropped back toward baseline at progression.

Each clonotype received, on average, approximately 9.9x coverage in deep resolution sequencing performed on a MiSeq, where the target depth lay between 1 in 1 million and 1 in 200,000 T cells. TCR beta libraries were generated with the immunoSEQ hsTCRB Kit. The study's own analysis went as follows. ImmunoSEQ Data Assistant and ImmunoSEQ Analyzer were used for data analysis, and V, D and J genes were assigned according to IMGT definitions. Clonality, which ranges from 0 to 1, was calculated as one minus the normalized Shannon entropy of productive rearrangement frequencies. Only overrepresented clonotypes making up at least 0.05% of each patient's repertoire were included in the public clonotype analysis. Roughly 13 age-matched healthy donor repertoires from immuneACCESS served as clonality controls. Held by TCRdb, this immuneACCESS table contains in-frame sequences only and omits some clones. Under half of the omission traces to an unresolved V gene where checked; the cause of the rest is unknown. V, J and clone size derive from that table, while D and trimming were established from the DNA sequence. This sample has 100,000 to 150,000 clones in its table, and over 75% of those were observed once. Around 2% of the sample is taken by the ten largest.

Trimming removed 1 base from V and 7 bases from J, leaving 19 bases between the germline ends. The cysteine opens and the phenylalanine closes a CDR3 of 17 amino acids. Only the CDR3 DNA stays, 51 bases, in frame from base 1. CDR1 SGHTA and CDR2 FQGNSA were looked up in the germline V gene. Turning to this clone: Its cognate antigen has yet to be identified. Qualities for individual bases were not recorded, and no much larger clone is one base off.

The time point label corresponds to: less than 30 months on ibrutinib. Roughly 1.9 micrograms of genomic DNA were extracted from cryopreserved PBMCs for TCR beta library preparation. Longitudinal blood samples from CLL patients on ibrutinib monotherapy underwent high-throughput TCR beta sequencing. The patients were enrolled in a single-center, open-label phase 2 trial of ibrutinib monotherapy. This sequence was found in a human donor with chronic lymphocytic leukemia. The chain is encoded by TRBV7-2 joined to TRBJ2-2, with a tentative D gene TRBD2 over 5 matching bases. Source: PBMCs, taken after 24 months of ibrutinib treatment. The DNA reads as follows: TGTGCCAGCAGCTTAGGAGGGTCTAGCTTCATTGGCGGGGAGCTGTTTTTT. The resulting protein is CASSLGGSSFIGGELFF. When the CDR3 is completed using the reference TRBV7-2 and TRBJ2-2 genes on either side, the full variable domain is GAGVSQSPSNKVTEKGKDVELRCDPISGHTALYWYRQSLGQGLEFLIYFQGNSAPDKSGLPSDRFSAERTGGSVSTLTIQRTQQEDSAVYLCASSLGGSSFIGGELFFGEGSRLTVL.